Each of the 30 T cell receptor beta chains below was sequenced from the same sample in a study of blood T cell repertoires in COVID-19. Measured with immunoSEQ multiplex PCR; TCRdb has only the in-frame clones, and not every one. Of about 260,000 clones in the sample, approximately 90% are singletons; the top ten hold approximately 4%. The source material was peripheral blood. The origin of the receptors is a woman aged 40 to 50 with acute or convalescent COVID-19.

The rearrangement links TRBV19 to TRBJ1-1; D may be TRBD1 (6 bases). Germline CDR1 reads LNHDA; CDR2 reads SQIVND (reference sequence). V lost 6 bases to trimming and J lost 8 bases, with 13 bases between them. The CDR3 runs to 12 residues. For the CDR3, the DNA is TGTGCCAGTAGGACAGGAGTGTGGGAAGCTTTCTTT. Its protein product is CASRTGVWEAFF.

V usage is TRBV6-6 and J usage is TRBJ2-1, with TRBD2 as a possible D gene (6 bases). The ends were cut back, 5 bases at V and 4 bases at J, with 9 bases in the middle. The CDR3 extends over 13 amino acids. Looked up from germline, CDR1 is MNHNY and CDR2 is SVGAGI (reference sequence). CDR3 loop: CASSRDLYNEQFF. CDR3 bases: TGTGCCAGCAGTAGGGACTTATACAATGAGCAGTTCTTC.

This clone was detected only once. The chain recombines TRBV29-1 with TRBJ1-1; unclear D gene. Trimming left V 4 bases short and J 0 bases short, with 12 bases between. This CDR3 is built from 14 residues. Germline V lookup: CDR1 SQVTM, CDR2 ANQGSEA. This chain's CDR3 is CSVGSKYMNTEAFF. Written as DNA, the CDR3 is TGCAGCGTTGGAAGTAAATACATGAACACTGAAGCTTTCTTT.

The chain couples TRBV11-2 to TRBJ1-4; D is unresolved. The V end lost 5 bases, the J end lost 7 bases, and 11 bases lay between the germline ends. CDR1 and CDR2 (germline): SGHAT, FQNNGV. This CDR3 has 13 amino acids. CDR3 protein: CASSLLEREKLFF. The CDR3, as DNA: TGTGCCAGCAGCCTCCTTGAGCGTGAAAAACTGTTTTTT. Full variable domain (missing parts from reference TRBV11-2 and TRBJ1-4): EAGVAQSPRYKIIEKRQSVAFWCNPISGHATLYWYQQILGQGPKLLIQFQNNGVVDDSQLPKDRFSAERLKGVDSTLKIQPAKLEDSAVYLCASSLLEREKLFFGSGTQLSVL.

The rearrangement links TRBV6-2 or TRBV6-3 to TRBJ1-5, with a weak D call TRBD1 (5 bases). The germline CDR1 and CDR2 sequences are MNHEY and SVGEGT. Trimming pared 4 bases from V and 1 base from J, leaving 17 bases between. The CDR3 sequence is 17 residues long. This CDR3 is CASSLVGGELSNQPQHF. The CDR3 DNA sequence: TGTGCCAGCAGTTTGGTCGGAGGGGAACTAAGCAATCAGCCCCAGCATTTT.

V gene TRBV12-5 combines with J gene TRBJ1-1, with 10 bases lining up with TRBD1. Germline assignment: CDR1 LGHNT and CDR2 FRNRAP. The CDR3 spans 15 residues. Trimming removed 6 bases from V and 0 bases from J; junction bases left unmatched: 4. The CDR3: CASGGQGNMNTEAFF. The CDR3 DNA is TGTGCTAGTGGGGGACAGGGGAATATGAACACTGAAGCTTTCTTT.

The chain links TRBV25-1 to TRBJ1-1; no reliable D call. The length of the CDR3 is 15 residues. CDR1 and CDR2 (germline): MGHDK, SYGVNS. Between the trimmed V and J ends, which lost 1 base and 0 bases, there was a span of 9 bases. In DNA, the CDR3 is TGTGCCAGCAGTGAATCGGCGGTGCTGAACACTGAAGCTTTCTTT. This gives the protein CASSESAVLNTEAFF.

The gene calls are TRBV3-1 (or the pseudogene TRBV3-2) and TRBJ1-2; 7 positions match TRBD1. CDR1 and CDR2 from the germline V gene are LGHDT and YNNKEL (reference sequence). Trimming took 4 bases from V and 5 from J; bases not matched to a gene: 22. The CDR3 length is 19 residues. The CDR3 sequence: CASSPKFGLTGFGFYGYTF. The CDR3 DNA reads as TGTGCCAGCAGCCCGAAATTTGGGTTGACAGGGTTTGGCTTTTATGGCTACACCTTC.

The chain carries TRBV11-2 and TRBJ1-1; D possibly corresponds to TRBD1 (5 bases). Germline CDR1 SGHAT, CDR2 FQNNGV. The CDR3 length is 18 residues. V was cut by 2 bases and J by 1 base, with 20 bases left in between. The DNA of the CDR3 is TGTGCCAGCAGCTTACGGGGGACTAAAAGAGGGTGGAACACTGAAGCTTTCTTT. Residues: CASSLRGTKRGWNTEAFF.

The V call is TRBV6-1, the J call TRBJ2-7; 8 bases align to TRBD2. The trim removed 3 bases at V and 5 bases at J, leaving 12 bases unmatched. Germline lookup yields CDR1 MNHNS and CDR2 SASEGT. The CDR3 is made up of 16 amino acids. The CDR3 region has the DNA TGTGCCAGCAGTGACCACCTAAAGCGGGGGTGGGACGAGCAGTACGTC. Protein sequence: CASSDHLKRGWDEQYV.

The genes are TRBV9 and TRBJ2-3; TRBD1 might be the D (7 bases). Germline V lookup: CDR1 SGDLS, CDR2 YYNGEE. The CDR3 is made up of 15 amino acids. The V end lost 0 bases, the J end lost 4 bases, and 12 bases lay between the germline ends. In DNA, the CDR3 is TGTGCCAGCAGCGTAGGGCGGGACAGCTCAGATACGCAGTATTTT. Translated, it gives CASSVGRDSSDTQYF.

The rearrangement uses TRBV6-4 and TRBJ2-3; 9 nucleotides agree with TRBD2. Germline V gene sequence: CDR1 MRHNA, CDR2 SNTAGT. This CDR3 contains 15 residues. Trimming cost V 3 bases and J 3 bases; bases outside gene matches: 4. CDR3 loop: CASSEQAGGTDTQYF. The CDR3 DNA sequence: TGTGCCAGCAGTGAGCAAGCGGGGGGAACAGATACGCAGTATTTT.

This chain connects TRBV2 to TRBJ1-1, with D possibly matching TRBD1 (6 bases). Germline CDR1 reads SNHLY; CDR2 reads FYNNEI. Trimming shortened V by 6 bases and J by 0 bases, and 14 bases separated the two germline ends. The CDR3 consists of 15 residues. The CDR3 region is CASRSQGVMNTEAFF. In nucleotides, the CDR3 is TGTGCCAGCAGATCACAGGGAGTAATGAACACTGAAGCTTTCTTT.

The V call is TRBV9, the J call TRBJ1-3; possibly TRBD1 for D (6 bases). Trimming left V 0 bases short and J 2 bases short, with 12 bases between. Germline assignment: CDR1 SGDLS and CDR2 YYNGEE. The CDR3 loop spans 16 amino acids. The CDR3 protein is CASSVEVAGAGNTIYF. The CDR3 nucleotides read TGTGCCAGCAGCGTAGAGGTGGCAGGGGCTGGAAACACCATATATTTT.

V gene TRBV25-1 combines with J gene TRBJ1-2, with 12 nucleotides matching TRBD1. CDR3 size: 18 residues. Per the germline V gene, CDR1 is MGHDK and CDR2 is SYGVNS. The V gene end was trimmed by 2 bases and the J gene end by 8 bases; junction bases not matched to a gene: 15. CDR3 bases: TGTGCCAGCAGTGAACGGAGGGCCTGGGGACAGGGGGCGTCGGGCTACACCTTC. It specifies CASSERRAWGQGASGYTF.

The chain uses TRBV2 and TRBJ1-2; D unclear. The germline gives CDR1 SNHLY, CDR2 FYNNEI. The V gene lost 2 bases and the J gene lost 7 bases, with 20 bases spanning the gap. The CDR3 has 16 residues. DNA of the CDR3: TGTGCCAGCAGTGAATCCCCCCGACTGATCTATAGTGGCTACACCTTC. Amino acid sequence: CASSESPRLIYSGYTF.

This chain uses TRBV11-2 with TRBJ2-1; 11 bases align to TRBD2. The CDR3 length is 16 residues. V shed 5 bases, J shed 7 bases, and the junction held 10 bases outside the gene matches. CDR1 SGHAT and CDR2 FQNNGV come from the germline V gene. The CDR3 region is CASSLISGGAGNEQFF. DNA of the CDR3: TGTGCCAGCAGCCTCATTAGCGGGGGGGCCGGGAATGAGCAGTTCTTC.

This chain joins TRBV11-2 and TRBJ1-3; tentative D call: TRBD1 (6 bases). There are 16 residues in the CDR3. Germline V gene data show CDR1 as SGHAT and CDR2 as FQNNGV. The V end was cut by 5 bases, the J end by 5 bases, with 19 bases between. CDR3 residues: CASSPPLTGPRNTIYF. CDR3 sequence (DNA): TGTGCCAGCAGCCCTCCACTGACAGGACCCCGAAACACCATATATTTT.

The chain recombines TRBV7-9 with TRBJ1-2, with a possible D match to TRBD1 (5 bases). CDR3 length: 13 amino acids. Trimming took 8 bases from V and 6 from J, leaving 16 bases between them. Germline V CDR1 and CDR2: SEHNR, FQNEAQ (reference sequence). CDR3 DNA sequence: TGTGCCAGCTGGGGCCAGTCTTTCCATGGCTACACCTTC. It encodes CASWGQSFHGYTF.

The chain carries TRBV30 and TRBJ1-6; the D gene is possibly TRBD1 (6 bases). The V end lost 3 bases, the J end lost 6 bases, and 15 bases lay between the germline ends. The CDR3 loop spans 15 amino acids. Germline CDR1 and CDR2: GTSNPN and SVGIG (reference sequence). The CDR3 sequence is CAWRRPGQINSPLHF. DNA for the CDR3: TGTGCCTGGAGACGACCCGGACAGATTAATTCACCCCTCCACTTT. Full variable domain (outside the CDR3, taken from reference TRBV30 and TRBJ1-6): SQTIHQWPATLVQPVGSPLSLECTVEGTSNPNLYWYRQAAGRGLQLLFYSVGIGQISSEVPQNLSASRPQDRQFILSSKKLLLSDSGFYLCAWRRPGQINSPLHFGNGTRLTVT.

The genes are TRBV2 and TRBJ1-2; D remains ambiguous. Per the germline V gene, CDR1 is SNHLY and CDR2 is FYNNEI. This CDR3 has 13 amino acids. With 1 base removed from V and 14 bases from J, the gap between germline ends came to 17 bases. CDR3 nucleotide sequence: TGTGCCAGCAGTGAAGGGTTTGGGAGGGAGTGGACCTTC. It is translated as CASSEGFGREWTF. Supplemented by reference TRBV2 and TRBJ1-2, the full variable domain reads EPEVTQTPSHQVTQMGQEVILRCVPISNHLYFYWYRQILGQKVEFLVSFYNNEISEKSEIFDDQFSVERPDGSNFTLKIRSTKLEDSAMYFCASSEGFGREWTFGSGTRLTVV.

The J gene is TRBJ2-2, the V gene TRBV4-1; 14 nucleotides agree with TRBD2. Trimming took 1 base from V and 4 from J; bases not matched to a gene: 5. The CDR3 runs 18 residues. Germline V gene sequence: CDR1 MGHRA, CDR2 YSYEKL. CDR3 protein: CASSQGPGLAGGTGELFF. Written as DNA, the CDR3 is TGCGCCAGCAGCCAAGGACCCGGACTAGCGGGGGGCACCGGGGAGCTGTTTTTT.

The chain links TRBV18 to TRBJ2-1; 10 bases agree with TRBD1. CDR3 size: 18 residues. V dropped 1 base and J dropped 2; count of bases not matched to a gene: 8. Germline V lookup: CDR1 KGHSH, CDR2 LQKENI. The CDR3 DNA reads as TGTGCCAGCTCACCACTCTTCGAGGGGACAGGGGCCTACAATGAGCAGTTCTTC. Translated: CASSPLFEGTGAYNEQFF. The full variable domain, its missing parts supplied by reference TRBV18 and TRBJ2-1, is NAGVMQNPRHLVRRRGQEARLRCSPMKGHSHVYWYRQLPEEGLKFMVYLQKENIIDESGMPKERFSAEFPKEGPSILRIQQVVRGDSAAYFCASSPLFEGTGAYNEQFFGPGTRLTVL.

The genes are TRBV18 and TRBJ1-4; no reliable D call. The V end was cut by 3 bases, the J end by 6 bases, with 14 bases between. The CDR3 loop spans 15 amino acids. Germline values: CDR1 KGHSH, CDR2 LQKENI. The chain's CDR3 is CASSPSGENYEKLFF. The CDR3 DNA reads as TGTGCCAGCTCACCCTCGGGAGAGAACTATGAAAAACTGTTTTTT.

This chain links TRBV18 with TRBJ1-3; 8 bases align to TRBD1. V trimming: 6 bases; J trimming: 2 bases; junction bases outside the gene matches: 6. Per the germline V gene, CDR1 is KGHSH and CDR2 is LQKENI. The CDR3 loop spans 15 amino acids. CDR3 sequence reads: CASSGTGSPGNTIYF. CDR3 nucleotides: TGTGCCAGCTCCGGGACAGGAAGCCCTGGAAACACCATATATTTT.

The chain has TRBV6-2 or TRBV6-3 and TRBJ1-5; D may be TRBD1 (5 bases). This CDR3 spans 16 amino acids. Germline V gene sequence: CDR1 MNHEY, CDR2 SVGEGT. V was trimmed by 6 bases and J by 0 bases, leaving 15 bases between them. CDR3 nucleotide sequence: TGTGCCAGCAGCCTCCCCGACAGCTATAGCAATCAGCCCCAGCATTTT. As protein: CASSLPDSYSNQPQHF.

The chain has TRBV7-8 and TRBJ2-3; possible D gene TRBD2, 5 bases. V lost 5 bases and J 4 bases, leaving 19 bases between the germline ends. CDR1 is SGHVS and CDR2 is FQNEAQ in the germline V gene. This CDR3 is 16 amino acids long. This CDR3 reads CASSPRSVTRADTQYF. DNA for the CDR3: TGTGCCAGCAGCCCTCGCTCCGTTACTAGGGCAGATACGCAGTATTTT.

V usage is TRBV11-2 and J usage is TRBJ1-1, with D possibly being TRBD1 (5 bases). The germline CDR1 and CDR2 sequences are SGHAT and FQNNGV. V was cut by 5 bases and J by 6 bases, with 16 bases left in between. The CDR3 has 14 amino acids. CDR3 in amino acids: CASSLQQVWSEAFF. The CDR3 DNA is TGTGCCAGCAGCCTCCAACAGGTCTGGTCTGAAGCTTTCTTT.

The V gene is TRBV18, the J gene TRBJ1-4; 8 bases align to TRBD1. The CDR3 covers 14 residues. Germline values: CDR1 KGHSH, CDR2 LQKENI. V shed 6 bases, J shed 10 bases, and the junction held 10 bases outside the gene matches. CDR3 DNA: TGTGCCAGCTCCCGAGAGACAGGGGACGGAAAACTGTTTTTT. Encoded protein: CASSRETGDGKLFF.

The chain has TRBV9 and TRBJ2-3; 10 bases agree with TRBD1. The germline CDR1 and CDR2 sequences are SGDLS and YYNGEE. With V trimmed by 4 bases and J by 4 bases, 6 bases remained unmatched. The CDR3 totals 15 residues. The CDR3 DNA sequence: TGTGCCAGCAGCTACCGGGACAGGGGACCAGATACGCAGTATTTT. Translating it yields CASSYRDRGPDTQYF.